This TCR beta chain was observed in a study of shared clonotypes between healthy human individuals. Background on the study: Plates per donor: three CD4 naive, three CD4 memory, two CD8 naive, one CD8 memory.

Deletions cut 1 base from V and 1 base from J, with 2 bases between. Germline CDR1 is MNHNS and CDR2 is SASEGT. There are 13 residues in the CDR3. This table comes from immunoSEQ multiplex PCR, and its TCRdb copy is limited to in-frame clones, with some not included. The sample carries some 2,100,000 clones, about 94% recorded once. Input material: naive CD4+ T cells sorted from blood. Indicated subset: CD45RA+ positively selected. The sequence came from a man younger than 30 in good health. The chain uses TRBV6-1 and TRBJ1-5; D ambiguous. Here the CDR3 reads CASSEESNQPQHF. The DNA of the CDR3 is TGTGCCAGCAGTGAAGAAAGCAATCAGCCCCAGCATTTT.